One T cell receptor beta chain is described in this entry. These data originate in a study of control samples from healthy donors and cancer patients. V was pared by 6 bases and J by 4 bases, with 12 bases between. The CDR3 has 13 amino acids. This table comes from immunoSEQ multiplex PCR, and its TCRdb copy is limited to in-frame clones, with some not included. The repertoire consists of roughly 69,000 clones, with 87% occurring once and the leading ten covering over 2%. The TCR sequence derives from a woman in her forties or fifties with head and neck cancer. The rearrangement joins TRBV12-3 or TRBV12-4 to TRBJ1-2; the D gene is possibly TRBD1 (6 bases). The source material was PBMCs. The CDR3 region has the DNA TGTGCCAGCAGCCTTACAGGGTCCTATGGCTACACCTTC. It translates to CASSLTGSYGYTF.